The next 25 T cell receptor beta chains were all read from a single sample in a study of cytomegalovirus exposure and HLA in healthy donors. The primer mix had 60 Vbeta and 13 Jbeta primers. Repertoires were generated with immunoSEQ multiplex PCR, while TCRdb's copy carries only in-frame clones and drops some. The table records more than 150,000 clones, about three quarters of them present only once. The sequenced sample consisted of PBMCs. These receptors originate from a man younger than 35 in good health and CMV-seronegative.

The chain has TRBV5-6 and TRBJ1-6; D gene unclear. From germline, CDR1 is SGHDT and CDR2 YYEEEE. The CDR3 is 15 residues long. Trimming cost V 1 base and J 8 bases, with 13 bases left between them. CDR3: CASSLFSREDSPLHF. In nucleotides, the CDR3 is TGTGCCAGCAGCTTGTTTAGCCGGGAGGATTCACCCCTCCACTTT.

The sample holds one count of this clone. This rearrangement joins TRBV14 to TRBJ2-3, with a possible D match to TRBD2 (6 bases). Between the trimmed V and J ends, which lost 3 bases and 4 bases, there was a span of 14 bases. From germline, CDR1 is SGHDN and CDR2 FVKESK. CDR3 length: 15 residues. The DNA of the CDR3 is TGTGCCAGCAGCCAGTCTGTACTAGCCCCAGATACGCAGTATTTT. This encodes CASSQSVLAPDTQYF. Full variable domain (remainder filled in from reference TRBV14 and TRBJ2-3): EAGVTQFPSHSVIEKGQTVTLRCDPISGHDNLYWYRRVMGKEIKFLLHFVKESKQDESGMPNNRFLAERTGGTYSTLKVQPAELEDSGVYFCASSQSVLAPDTQYFGPGTRLTVL.

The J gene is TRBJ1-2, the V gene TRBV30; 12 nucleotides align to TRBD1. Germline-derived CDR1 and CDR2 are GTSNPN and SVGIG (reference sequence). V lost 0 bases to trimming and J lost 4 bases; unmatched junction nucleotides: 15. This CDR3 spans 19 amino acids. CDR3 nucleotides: TGTGCCTGGAGTGTACCCCTCGGGACAGGGGGCCTGTTATCCTATGGCTACACCTTC. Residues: CAWSVPLGTGGLLSYGYTF.

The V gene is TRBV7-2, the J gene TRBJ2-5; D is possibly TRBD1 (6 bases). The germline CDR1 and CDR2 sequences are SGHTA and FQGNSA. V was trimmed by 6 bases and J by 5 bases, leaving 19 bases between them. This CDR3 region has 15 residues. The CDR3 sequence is CASSGARKQGETQYF. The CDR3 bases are TGTGCCAGCAGTGGGGCTAGAAAGCAGGGGGAGACCCAGTACTTC.

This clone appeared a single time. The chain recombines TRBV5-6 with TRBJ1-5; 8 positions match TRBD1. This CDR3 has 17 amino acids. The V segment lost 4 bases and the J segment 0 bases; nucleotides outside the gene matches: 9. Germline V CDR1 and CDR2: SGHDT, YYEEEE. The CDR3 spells CASSLWTGFNSNQPQHF. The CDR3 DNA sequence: TGTGCCAGCAGCCTCTGGACAGGGTTTAATAGCAATCAGCCCCAGCATTTT.

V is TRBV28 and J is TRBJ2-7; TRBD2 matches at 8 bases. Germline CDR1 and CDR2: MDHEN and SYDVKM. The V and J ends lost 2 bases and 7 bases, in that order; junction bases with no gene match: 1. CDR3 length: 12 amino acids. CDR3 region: CASSLTGGEQYF. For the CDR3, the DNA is TGTGCCAGCAGTTTAACGGGAGGGGAGCAGTACTTC.

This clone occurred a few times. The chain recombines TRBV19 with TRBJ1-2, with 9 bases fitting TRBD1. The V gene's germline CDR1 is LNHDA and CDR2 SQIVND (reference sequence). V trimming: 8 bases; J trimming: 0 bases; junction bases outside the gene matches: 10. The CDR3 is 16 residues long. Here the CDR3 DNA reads TGTGCCAGTGTAACCGGCGGACAGGGGCCTAACTATGGCTACACCTTC. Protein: CASVTGGQGPNYGYTF.

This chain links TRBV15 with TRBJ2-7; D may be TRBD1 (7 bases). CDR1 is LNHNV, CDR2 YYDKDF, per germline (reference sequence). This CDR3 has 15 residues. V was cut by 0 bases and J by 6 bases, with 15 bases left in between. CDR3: CATSRDVRGASEQYF. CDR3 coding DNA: TGTGCCACCAGCAGAGACGTCAGGGGGGCCAGCGAGCAGTACTTC.

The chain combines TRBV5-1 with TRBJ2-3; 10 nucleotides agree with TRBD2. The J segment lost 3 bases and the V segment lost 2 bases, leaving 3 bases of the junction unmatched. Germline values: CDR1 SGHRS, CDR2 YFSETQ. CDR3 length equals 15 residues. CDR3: CASSFIAGGTDTQYF. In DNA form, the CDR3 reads TGCGCCAGCAGCTTCATAGCGGGGGGAACAGATACGCAGTATTTT.

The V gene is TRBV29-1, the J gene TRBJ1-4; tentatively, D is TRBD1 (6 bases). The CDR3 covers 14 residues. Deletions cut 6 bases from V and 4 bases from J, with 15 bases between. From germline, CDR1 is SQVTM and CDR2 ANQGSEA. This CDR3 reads CSVKQGQGNEKLFF. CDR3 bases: TGCAGCGTAAAACAGGGTCAGGGTAATGAAAAACTGTTTTTT.

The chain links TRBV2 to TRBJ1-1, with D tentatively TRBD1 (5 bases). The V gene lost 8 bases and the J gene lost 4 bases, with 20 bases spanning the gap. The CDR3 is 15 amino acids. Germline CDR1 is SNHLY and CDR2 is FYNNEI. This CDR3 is CASQTQGGVSTEAFF. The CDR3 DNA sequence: TGTGCCAGCCAAACCCAGGGCGGGGTATCCACTGAAGCTTTCTTT.

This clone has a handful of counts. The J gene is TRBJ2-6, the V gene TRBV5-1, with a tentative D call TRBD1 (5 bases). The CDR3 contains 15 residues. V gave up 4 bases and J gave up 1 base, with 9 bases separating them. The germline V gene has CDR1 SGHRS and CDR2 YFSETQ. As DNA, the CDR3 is TGCGCCAGCAGCGGAACAGGATCTGGGGCCAACGTCCTGACTTTC. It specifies CASSGTGSGANVLTF.

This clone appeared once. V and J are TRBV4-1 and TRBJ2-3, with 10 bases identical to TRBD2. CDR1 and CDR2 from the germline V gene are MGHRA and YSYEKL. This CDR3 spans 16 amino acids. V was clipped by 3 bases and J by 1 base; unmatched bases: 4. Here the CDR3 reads CASSHLGTSGTDTQYF. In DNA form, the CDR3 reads TGCGCCAGCAGCCACTTGGGGACTAGCGGCACAGATACGCAGTATTTT.

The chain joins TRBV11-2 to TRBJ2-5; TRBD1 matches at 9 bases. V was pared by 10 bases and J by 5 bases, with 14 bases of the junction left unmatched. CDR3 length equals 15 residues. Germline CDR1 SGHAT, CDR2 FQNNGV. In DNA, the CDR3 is TGTGCCAAGCCCACGGGACAGGGTTTCAAGGAGACCCAGTACTTC. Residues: CAKPTGQGFKETQYF.

CDR3 in amino acids: CASSPGDFYEQYF. Written as DNA, the CDR3 is TGTGCCAGCAGTCCCGGGGACTTCTACGAGCAGTACTTC. V gene TRBV27 combines with J gene TRBJ2-7; D possibly corresponds to TRBD2 (6 bases). The CDR3 totals 13 residues. CDR1 is MNHEY, CDR2 SMNVEV, per germline (reference sequence). The V gene lost 5 bases and the J gene lost 3 bases, with 11 bases spanning the gap.

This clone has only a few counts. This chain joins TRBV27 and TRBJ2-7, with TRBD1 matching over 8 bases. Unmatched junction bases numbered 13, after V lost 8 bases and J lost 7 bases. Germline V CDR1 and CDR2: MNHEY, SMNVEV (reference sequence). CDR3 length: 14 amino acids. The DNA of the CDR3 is TGTGCCAGCCAGGAGGGACAGGTGTCGGGGGAGCAGTACTTC. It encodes CASQEGQVSGEQYF.

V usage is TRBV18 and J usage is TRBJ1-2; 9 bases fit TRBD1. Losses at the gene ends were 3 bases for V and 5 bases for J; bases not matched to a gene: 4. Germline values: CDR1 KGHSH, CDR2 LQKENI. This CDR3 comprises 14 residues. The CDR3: CASSPPGTGYGYTF. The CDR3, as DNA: TGTGCCAGCTCACCGCCCGGGACAGGGTATGGCTACACCTTC. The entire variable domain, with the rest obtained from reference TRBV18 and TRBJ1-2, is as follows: NAGVMQNPRHLVRRRGQEARLRCSPMKGHSHVYWYRQLPEEGLKFMVYLQKENIIDESGMPKERFSAEFPKEGPSILRIQQVVRGDSAAYFCASSPPGTGYGYTFGSGTRLTVV.

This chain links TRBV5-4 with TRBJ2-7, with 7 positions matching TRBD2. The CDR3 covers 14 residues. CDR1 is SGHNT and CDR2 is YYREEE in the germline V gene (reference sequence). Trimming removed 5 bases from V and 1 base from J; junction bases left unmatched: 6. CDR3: CASRPGLLSYEQYF. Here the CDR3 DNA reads TGTGCCAGCAGACCGGGACTACTTTCCTACGAGCAGTACTTC.

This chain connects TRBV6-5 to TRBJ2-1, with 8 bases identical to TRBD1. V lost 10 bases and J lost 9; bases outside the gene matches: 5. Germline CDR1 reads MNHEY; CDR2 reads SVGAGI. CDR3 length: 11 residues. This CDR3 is CATYRGTEQFF. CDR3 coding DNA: TGTGCCACCTACAGGGGGACTGAGCAGTTCTTC.

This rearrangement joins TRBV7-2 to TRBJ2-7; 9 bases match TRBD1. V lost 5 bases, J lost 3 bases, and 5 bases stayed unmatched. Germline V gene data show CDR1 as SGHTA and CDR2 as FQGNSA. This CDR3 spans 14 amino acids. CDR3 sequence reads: CASSIGTGIYEQYF. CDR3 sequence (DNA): TGTGCCAGCAGCATTGGGACAGGGATCTACGAGCAGTACTTC.

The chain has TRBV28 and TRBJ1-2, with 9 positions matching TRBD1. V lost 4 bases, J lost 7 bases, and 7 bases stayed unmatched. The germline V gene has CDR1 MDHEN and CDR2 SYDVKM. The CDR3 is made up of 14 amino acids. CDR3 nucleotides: TGTGCCAGCAGTTACCGGGACAGGGCGGCTGGCTACACCTTC. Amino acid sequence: CASSYRDRAAGYTF.

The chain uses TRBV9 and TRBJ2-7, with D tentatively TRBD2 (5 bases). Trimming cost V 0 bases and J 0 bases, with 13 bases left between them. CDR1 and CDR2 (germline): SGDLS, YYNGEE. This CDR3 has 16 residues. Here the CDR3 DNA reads TGTGCCAGCAGCGTAGACCTTAGCGCGAGCTCCTACGAGCAGTACTTC. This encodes CASSVDLSASSYEQYF.

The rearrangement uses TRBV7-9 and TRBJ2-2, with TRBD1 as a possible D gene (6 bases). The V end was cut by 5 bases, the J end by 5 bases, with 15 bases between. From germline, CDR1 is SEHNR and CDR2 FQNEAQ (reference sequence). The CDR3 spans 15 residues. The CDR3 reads CASSPSKQGTGELFF. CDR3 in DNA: TGTGCCAGCAGCCCATCTAAACAGGGAACCGGGGAGCTGTTTTTT.

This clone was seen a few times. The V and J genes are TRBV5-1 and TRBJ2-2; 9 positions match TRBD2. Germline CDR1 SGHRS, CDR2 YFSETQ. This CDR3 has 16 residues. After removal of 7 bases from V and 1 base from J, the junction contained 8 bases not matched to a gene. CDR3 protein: CASWEVAGVNTGELFF. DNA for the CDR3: TGCGCCAGCTGGGAAGTAGCGGGAGTGAACACCGGGGAGCTGTTTTTT. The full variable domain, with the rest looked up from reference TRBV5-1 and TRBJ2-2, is KAGVTQTPRYLIKTRGQQVTLSCSPISGHRSVSWYQQTPGQGLQFLFEYFSETQRNKGNFPGRFSGRQFSNSRSEMNVSTLELGDSALYLCASWEVAGVNTGELFFGEGSRLTVL.

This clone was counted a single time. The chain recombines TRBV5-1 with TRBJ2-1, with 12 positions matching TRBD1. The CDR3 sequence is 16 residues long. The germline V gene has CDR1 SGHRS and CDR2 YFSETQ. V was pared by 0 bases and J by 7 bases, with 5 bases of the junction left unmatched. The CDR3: CASSLVGTGGNNEQFF. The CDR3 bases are TGCGCCAGCAGCTTGGTGGGGACAGGGGGCAATAATGAGCAGTTCTTC.